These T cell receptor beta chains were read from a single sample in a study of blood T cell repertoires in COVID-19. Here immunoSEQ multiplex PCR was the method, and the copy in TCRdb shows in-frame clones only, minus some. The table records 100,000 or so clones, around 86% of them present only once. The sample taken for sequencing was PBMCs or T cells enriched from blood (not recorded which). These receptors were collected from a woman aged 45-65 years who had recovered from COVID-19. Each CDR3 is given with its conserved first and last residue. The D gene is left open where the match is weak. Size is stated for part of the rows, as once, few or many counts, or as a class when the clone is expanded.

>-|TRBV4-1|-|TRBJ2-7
TGCGCCAGCAGCCAAGATAACTTCGGAGACTTCTACGAGCAGTACTTC
CASSQDNFGDFYEQYF
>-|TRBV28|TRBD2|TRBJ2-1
TGTGCCAGCAGTTTACTCGGGACTAGCGGGGACAATGAGCAGTTCTTC
CASSLLGTSGDNEQFF
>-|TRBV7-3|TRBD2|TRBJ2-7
TGTGCCAGCAGCTTGACTAGCGGGGGTTCCTACGAGCAGTACTTC
CASSLTSGGSYEQYF
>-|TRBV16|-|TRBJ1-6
TGTGCCAGCAGCCAAGCGGGCAGGAATAATTCACCCCTCCACTTT
CASSQAGRNNSPLHF
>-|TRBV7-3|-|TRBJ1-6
TGTGCCAGCAGCTTCCTTAGGAGGAATAATTCACCCCTCCACTTT
CASSFLRRNNSPLHF
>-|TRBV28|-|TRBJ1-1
TGTGCCAGTATAGGGACAAGTAACACTGAAGCTTTCTTT
CASIGTSNTEAFF
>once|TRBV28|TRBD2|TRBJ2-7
TGTGCCAGCAGCTTTCGACTAGCGGGAGAAGGGCAGTACTTC
CASSFRLAGEGQYF
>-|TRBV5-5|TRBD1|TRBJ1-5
TGTGCCAGCAGCTTTAGCAGGGGGGATCAGCCCCAGCATTTT
CASSFSRGDQPQHF
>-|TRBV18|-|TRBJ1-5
TGTGCCAGCTCACCTGGACTGAGCAATCAGCCCCAGCATTTT
CASSPGLSNQPQHF
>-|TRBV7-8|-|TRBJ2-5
TGTGCCAGCAGCTTAACACAGACGCGCGTTCAAGAGACCCAGTACTTC
CASSLTQTRVQETQYF
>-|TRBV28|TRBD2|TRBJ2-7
TGTGCCAGCAGTGTGGGGAGCGGGGGGGCTAGGGAGCAGTACTTC
CASSVGSGGAREQYF
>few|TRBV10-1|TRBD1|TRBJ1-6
TGCGCCAGCAGTGAGTCGAAGACAGGGAGAGGGTCACCCCTCCACTTT
CASSESKTGRGSPLHF
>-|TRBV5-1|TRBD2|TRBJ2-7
TGCGCCAGCAGCCCCACGCCGGGAGGGTCCTACGAGCAGTACTTC
CASSPTPGGSYEQYF
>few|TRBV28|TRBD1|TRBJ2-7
TGTGCCAGCAGCCCTCAACCCGGGACAGGGGGCTCGAGCTCCTACGAGCAGTACTTC
CASSPQPGTGGSSSYEQYF
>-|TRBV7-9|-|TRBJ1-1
TGTGCCAGCAGCTTAGTAATCGACAGTGAAGCTTTCTTT
CASSLVIDSEAFF
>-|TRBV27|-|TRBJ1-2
TGTGCCAGCAGTTCGGAACCCTGGGCCTATGGCTACACCTTC
CASSSEPWAYGYTF
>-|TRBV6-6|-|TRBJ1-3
TGTGCCAGCAGTTTCTCCCACAGGGTTCCTGGAAACACCATATATTTT
CASSFSHRVPGNTIYF
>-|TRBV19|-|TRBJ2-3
TGTGCCAGTAGTCCCGGGACAAGGGATACGCAGTATTTT
CASSPGTRDTQYF
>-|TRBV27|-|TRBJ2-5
TGTGCCAGCAGTTTGACTTACCAAGAGACCCAGTACTTC
CASSLTYQETQYF
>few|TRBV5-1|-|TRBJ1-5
TGCGCCAGCAGCTTGTTCGGGGCGGGGGACAATCAGCCCCAGCATTTT
CASSLFGAGDNQPQHF
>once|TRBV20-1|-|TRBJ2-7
TGCAGTGCTAGAGATCCAATCGAGCAGTACTTC
CSARDPIEQYF
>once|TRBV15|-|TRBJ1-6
TGTGCCACCAGCAGAGGGGAGTCAAATTCACCCCTCCACTTT
CATSRGESNSPLHF
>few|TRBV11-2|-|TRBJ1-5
TGTGCCAGCAGCCCCGGACTGAATCAGCCCCAGCATTTT
CASSPGLNQPQHF
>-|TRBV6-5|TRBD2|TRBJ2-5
TGTGCCAGCAGCCGCGGGGGGGCATCCAAAGAGACCCAGTACTTC
CASSRGGASKETQYF
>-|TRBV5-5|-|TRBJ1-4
TGTGCCGTCTCTTTCCTCCCGGGGGTCGAAAAACTGTTTTTT
CAVSFLPGVEKLFF
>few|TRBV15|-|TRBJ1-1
TGTGCCACCAGCAGAGACTTTGCCGGGGTCATGGGCTTTGAAGCTTTCTTT
CATSRDFAGVMGFEAFF
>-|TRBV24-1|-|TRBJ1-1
TGTGCCACCAGCCAGAACACTGAAGCTTTCTTT
CATSQNTEAFF
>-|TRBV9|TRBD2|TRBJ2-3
TGTGCCAGCAGCGTCAACCCCGGGACTAGCGGGGGGGCAACAGATACGCAGTATTTT
CASSVNPGTSGGATDTQYF
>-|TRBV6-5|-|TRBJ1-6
TGTGCCAGCAGCCCCCTCCCCAGCTCGGGATCACCCCTCCACTTT
CASSPLPSSGSPLHF
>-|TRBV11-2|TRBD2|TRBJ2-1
TGTGCCAGCAGCTTCGGGACTAGCGGCTATGAGCAGTTCTTC
CASSFGTSGYEQFF
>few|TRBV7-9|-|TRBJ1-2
TGTGCCAGCAGCTTAGTGGGGAGCTACTATGGCTACACCTTC
CASSLVGSYYGYTF
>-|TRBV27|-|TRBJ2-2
TGTGCCAGCAGTTTAGAGGTTTCAGGGGAGCTGTTTTTT
CASSLEVSGELFF
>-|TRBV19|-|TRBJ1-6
TGTGCCAGTAGTGCCATTGGGACATTGGATAATTCACCCCTCCACTTT
CASSAIGTLDNSPLHF
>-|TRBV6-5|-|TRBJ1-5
TGTGCCAGCAGCGAGGTTGGAACTCAGCCCCAGCATTTT
CASSEVGTQPQHF
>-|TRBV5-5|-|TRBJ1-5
TGTACCAGCAGCTCCGAGTACGATCAGCCCCAGCATTTT
CTSSSEYDQPQHF
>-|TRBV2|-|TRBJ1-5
TGTGCCAGCAAGACTGATCAGAATCAGCCCCAGCATTTT
CASKTDQNQPQHF